This T cell receptor (beta chain) was documented in a study of blood T cell repertoires in COVID-19. Study-wide context: COVID-19 samples from acute and convalescent phases originated in the United States, Italy and Spain. From T cells, B-cell-depleted T cells, or PBMCs came the material, which was cDNA or gDNA.

CDR3 size: 13 residues. The J segment lost 7 bases and the V segment lost 5 bases, leaving 5 bases of the junction unmatched. Germline V lookup: CDR1 WSHSY, CDR2 SAAADI. Authors' methods: Reference gene primer amplification in the assay estimated nucleated cell counts. The protocol was immunoSEQ multiplex PCR, while the TCRdb copy is restricted to in-frame clones and leaves out a portion. D and trimming were read from the DNA, whereas the V and J calls and clone size are those reported in that table. This sample has 45,000 to 50,000 clones; about four fifths occur once, and the top ten carry roughly 7%.

The receptor was derived from a middle-aged man with acute or convalescent COVID-19. Source material: peripheral blood. The chain recombines TRBV10-2 with TRBJ1-5, with 7 nucleotides matching TRBD1. CDR3 loop: CASSPQGGQPQHF. The CDR3 coding sequence is TGCGCCAGCAGTCCCCAGGGGGGCCAGCCCCAGCATTTT.